This is a list of T cell receptor beta chains from one sample in a study of blood T cell repertoires in COVID-19. Using immunoSEQ multiplex PCR, the repertoire was profiled, and TCRdb retains in-frame clones only, with some absent. Altogether about 190,000 clones are present, 70% to 85% being singletons, with the ten largest covering 2.5% to 3.5%. The source material was PBMCs or T cells enriched from blood (not recorded which). The receptors derive from a woman aged 30 to 39 who had recovered from COVID-19. CDR3s include the opening cysteine and the closing phenylalanine or tryptophan. The D gene is left open where the match is weak. Not all rows give a size; the values are once, few, many and, for expanded clones, a class.

>-|TRBJ2-7|TRBV29-1|-
TGCAGCGTTGAAGTCCCAGGGGTGGGTCGCGAGCAGTACTTC
CSVEVPGVGREQYF
>-|TRBJ1-4|TRBV12-3/TRBV12-4|TRBD1
TGTGCCAGCAGTTTATCTCGGGACAGTCTGTTTTTT
CASSLSRDSLFF
>-|TRBJ2-7|TRBV30|-
TGTGCCTGGACTGCAGGCAGCTCCTACGAGCAGTACTTC
CAWTAGSSYEQYF
>-|TRBJ2-5|TRBV11-2|-
TGTGCCAGCAGCTCCCGCGGCAGGGGATTGGGAGAGACCCAGTACTTC
CASSSRGRGLGETQYF
>-|TRBJ1-1|TRBV12-3/TRBV12-4|-
TGTGCCAGCCTCCTGGAGACCAACACTGAAGCTTTCTTT
CASLLETNTEAFF
>-|TRBJ1-6|TRBV11-2|-
TGTGCCAGCAGCACAGGGCCGACCCTCCACTTT
CASSTGPTLHF
>-|TRBJ2-3|TRBV24-1|TRBD2
TGTGCCACCAGTGATGTGAGCGGGAGGGGCCCAGATACGCAGTATTTT
CATSDVSGRGPDTQYF
>-|TRBJ2-5|TRBV10-3|-
TGTGCCATCAGATCACCACGGGGGGAGACCCAGTACTTC
CAIRSPRGETQYF
>-|TRBJ1-1|TRBV5-1|TRBD1
TGCGCCAGCAGCCTCGAAGGGACAGGGGGTACTGAAGCTTTCTTT
CASSLEGTGGTEAFF
>-|TRBJ1-5|TRBV10-2|-
TGCGCCAGCAGTGATCGCAGTAATAGCAATCAGCCCCAGCATTTT
CASSDRSNSNQPQHF
>-|TRBJ1-1|TRBV9|-
TGTGCCAGCAGCGTAAACAGCATGAACACTGAAGCTTTCTTT
CASSVNSMNTEAFF
>-|TRBJ1-6|TRBV28|-
TGTGCCAGCAGTTTACTTAATTCACCCCTCCACTTT
CASSLLNSPLHF
>-|TRBJ1-1|TRBV6-2/TRBV6-3|-
TGTGCCAGCAGTTATACCAGGGGTGGCACTGAAGCTTTCTTT
CASSYTRGGTEAFF
>-|TRBJ2-1|TRBV18|TRBD1
TGTGCCAGCTCACCTGGGACAGGTTCCTACAATGAGCAGTTCTTC
CASSPGTGSYNEQFF
>-|TRBJ2-1|TRBV5-1|TRBD2
TGCGCCAGCAGCCTGCTTGGGGAGGGAGTTGACAATGAGCAGTTCTTC
CASSLLGEGVDNEQFF
>once|TRBJ1-1|TRBV4-1|-
TGCGCCAGCAGCCGAGAAGGGAGCTGGGGGAACACTGAAGCTTTCTTT
CASSREGSWGNTEAFF
>-|TRBJ1-5|TRBV30|-
TGTGCCTGGGGTGTCCAGAGCAATCAGCCCCAGCATTTT
CAWGVQSNQPQHF
>-|TRBJ2-2|TRBV25-1|-
TGTGCCAGCAGTGACCCAGGGGCCAAGAACACCGGGGAGCTGTTTTTT
CASSDPGAKNTGELFF
>-|TRBJ2-7|TRBV14|-
TGTGCCAGCAGCCGGTTGACTAGTAACCCGGGTGAGCAGTACTTC
CASSRLTSNPGEQYF
>-|TRBJ1-2|TRBV27|TRBD1
TGTGCCAGCAAACACAGGGGGGAAAACTATGGCTACACCTTC
CASKHRGENYGYTF
>-|TRBJ1-4|TRBV4-1|-
TGCGCCAGCAGCCAAGAGGGGCAGGGCCAGGAAAAACTGTTTTTT
CASSQEGQGQEKLFF
>-|TRBJ2-2|TRBV19|TRBD1
TGTGCCAGTAGATACCTGAGACAGGGTCTGGCCGGGGAGCTGTTTTTT
CASRYLRQGLAGELFF
>few|TRBJ1-1|TRBV10-2|-
TGCGCCAGCAGTGACCCCCTTACAGGGTTCACTGAAGCTTTCTTT
CASSDPLTGFTEAFF
>-|TRBJ1-2|TRBV28|-
TGTGCCAGCACTCAGACAGCATATGGCTACACCTTC
CASTQTAYGYTF
>once|TRBJ1-1|TRBV7-9|-
TGTGCCAGCAGCCTTTTGGGGGCCACTGAAGCTTTCTTT
CASSLLGATEAFF